These 28 T cell receptor beta chains came from one sample sequenced in a study of cytomegalovirus exposure and HLA in healthy donors. Researchers ran the PCR with 60 Vbeta and 13 Jbeta primers. The repertoire was sequenced with immunoSEQ multiplex PCR; TCRdb's copy has only in-frame clones and lacks some. The sample lists 150,000 to 200,000 clones; roughly 80% were seen once. Sequencing was performed on PBMCs. Every receptor here comes from a male donor in good health and CMV-seronegative.

This clone was picked up a small number of times. The CDR3 DNA sequence: TGCGCCAGCAGCCAAACAGGGGGCTCATCCTATGGCTACACCTTC. This encodes CASSQTGGSSYGYTF. The J gene is TRBJ1-2, the V gene TRBV4-1; TRBD1 matches 9 bases. The V segment lost 2 bases and the J segment 4 bases; nucleotides outside the gene matches: 5. The CDR3 is 15 amino acids. CDR1 is MGHRA, CDR2 YSYEKL, per germline.

This clone occurred once. The J gene is TRBJ2-5, the V gene TRBV28; TRBD2 might be the D (7 bases). The CDR3 has 15 amino acids. Per germline, CDR1 MDHEN and CDR2 SYDVKM. Deletions cut 6 bases from V and 5 bases from J, with 19 bases between. The chain's CDR3 is CASRYLGGGPETQYF. The CDR3 region has the DNA TGTGCCAGCAGATACCTAGGGGGAGGGCCCGAGACCCAGTACTTC.

The chain joins TRBV28 to TRBJ2-7, with D perhaps TRBD2 (5 bases). In germline, CDR1 is MDHEN, CDR2 SYDVKM. CDR3 length: 14 amino acids. The V end was cut by 5 bases, the J end by 2 bases, with 13 bases between. The CDR3 here is CASSPSVGTYEQYF. The CDR3 region has the DNA TGTGCCAGCAGTCCTTCGGTCGGGACCTACGAGCAGTACTTC. The whole variable domain, filled in from reference TRBV28 and TRBJ2-7, reads DVKVTQSSRYLVKRTGEKVFLECVQDMDHENMFWYRQDPGLGLRLIYFSYDVKMKEKGDIPEGYSVSREKKERFSLILESASTNQTSMYLCASSPSVGTYEQYFGPGTRLTVT.

This chain links TRBV18 with TRBJ2-7; 7 nucleotides agree with TRBD1. Germline lookup yields CDR1 KGHSH and CDR2 LQKENI. The CDR3 extends over 12 amino acids. Trimming removed 3 bases from V and 5 bases from J; junction bases left unmatched: 1. CDR3 loop: CASSPQGDEQYF. In DNA, the CDR3 is TGTGCCAGCTCACCCCAGGGGGACGAGCAGTACTTC.

The chain combines TRBV28 with TRBJ2-7; possible D gene TRBD2, 6 bases. Germline V lookup: CDR1 MDHEN, CDR2 SYDVKM. This CDR3 is built from 12 residues. The ends were cut back, 9 bases at V and 3 bases at J, with 12 bases in the middle. The CDR3 nucleotides read TGTGCCAGTGGCGGGACTCGCTACGAGCAGTACTTC. It codes for CASGGTRYEQYF.

The chain is built from TRBV5-1 and TRBJ1-1, with D possibly matching TRBD1 (5 bases). V lost 3 bases, J lost 1 base, and 10 bases lay in between. CDR3 length: 14 residues. Germline V gene lookup returns CDR1 SGHRS and CDR2 YFSETQ. The CDR3 spells CASSWFGGNTEAFF. The DNA for the CDR3 is TGCGCCAGCAGCTGGTTCGGGGGGAACACTGAAGCTTTCTTT.

CDR3 in amino acids: CASSLSANYGYTF. CDR3 nucleotides: TGTGCCAGCAGTCTCAGCGCTAACTATGGCTACACCTTC. The V and J genes are TRBV6-5 and TRBJ1-2; D remains ambiguous. This CDR3 has 13 residues. V lost 5 bases and J 0 bases, leaving 7 bases between the germline ends. Germline V gene data show CDR1 as MNHEY and CDR2 as SVGAGI.

This chain connects TRBV11-1 to TRBJ2-5; D call uncertain. CDR1 is SGHAT and CDR2 is FQDESV in the germline V gene (reference sequence). Trimming removed 4 bases at V and 1 base at J, with 13 bases between. The CDR3 sequence is 15 residues long. DNA for the CDR3: TGTGCCAGCAGCTGGGCTGGCCTACCCCAAGAGACCCAGTACTTC. Its protein product is CASSWAGLPQETQYF.

This clone was detected once. The rearrangement uses TRBV6-6 and TRBJ1-2; 8 positions agree with TRBD1. V was pared by 6 bases and J by 6 bases, with 9 bases of the junction left unmatched. This CDR3 is 14 amino acids long. Germline V gene sequence: CDR1 MNHNY, CDR2 SVGAGI (reference sequence). The DNA for the CDR3 is TGTGCCAGCAGCCCCCGGACAGGGTTCCATGGCTACACCTTC. Protein product: CASSPRTGFHGYTF.

The genes are TRBV7-8 and TRBJ2-2; 9 nucleotides agree with TRBD2. V was clipped by 8 bases and J by 5 bases; unmatched bases: 12. From germline, CDR1 is SGHVS and CDR2 FQNEAQ. CDR3 length: 16 amino acids. CDR3 DNA: TGTGCCAGCCGGCTAGCGGGGTTCCGGGGGACCGGGGAGCTGTTTTTT. It encodes CASRLAGFRGTGELFF.

This clone was seen a handful of times. The V gene is TRBV7-2, the J gene TRBJ1-1; D remains ambiguous. The CDR3 runs to 12 residues. V was shortened by 1 base and J by 9 bases, with 9 bases between the two germline ends. The germline V gene encodes CDR1 SGHTA and CDR2 FQGNSA. The CDR3 sequence is CASSLGPRKAFF. For the CDR3, the DNA is TGTGCCAGCAGCTTAGGGCCCAGGAAAGCTTTCTTT.

The rearrangement joins TRBV6-5 to TRBJ2-1, with D perhaps matching TRBD2 (6 bases). Germline CDR1 is MNHEY and CDR2 is SVGAGI. The CDR3 runs 15 residues. V gave up 2 bases and J gave up 2 bases, with 10 bases separating them. The CDR3 bases are TGTGCCAGCAGTTACGGAGGGACTGCCTACAATGAGCAGTTCTTC. This codes for CASSYGGTAYNEQFF.

The chain links TRBV6-1 to TRBJ1-2; 9 bases map to TRBD1. Germline V CDR1 and CDR2: MNHNS, SASEGT. The CDR3 contains 15 residues. Trimming at V came to 6 bases and at J to 4 bases, leaving 9 bases not matched to a gene. The CDR3 DNA follows: TGTGCCAGCAGGCACACACAGGGGGCGGGCTATGGCTACACCTTC. Translation: CASRHTQGAGYGYTF.

This chain connects TRBV19 to TRBJ2-2, with a possible D match to TRBD2 (5 bases). V lost 4 bases and J 5 bases, leaving 14 bases between the germline ends. Germline V gene lookup returns CDR1 LNHDA and CDR2 SQIVND (reference sequence). This CDR3 is 15 amino acids long. DNA for the CDR3: TGTGCCAGTAGTAATTCTCCGGGGAGAACCGGGGAGCTGTTTTTT. As protein: CASSNSPGRTGELFF.

This clone came up a few times. The rearrangement joins TRBV30 to TRBJ2-7, with TRBD1 identical over 7 bases. Germline CDR1 GTSNPN, CDR2 SVGIG (reference sequence). Germline trimming cut 3 bases from V and 7 bases from J; bases unmatched to any gene: 15. The CDR3 is made up of 15 amino acids. CDR3 sequence reads: CAWSENRGTTREQYF. CDR3 nucleotides: TGTGCCTGGAGCGAAAACAGGGGCACTACGCGGGAGCAGTACTTC.

This sequence joins TRBV2 and TRBJ2-7; possibly TRBD1 for D (5 bases). Germline V CDR1 and CDR2: SNHLY, FYNNEI. Trimming stripped 8 bases from V and 4 bases from J, with 12 bases between. This CDR3 is built from 12 residues. The chain's CDR3 is CASLQTGYEQYF. The CDR3 bases are TGTGCCAGCCTCCAAACAGGTTACGAGCAGTACTTC.

This chain links TRBV30 with TRBJ2-2, with 7 bases identical to TRBD1. Germline lookup yields CDR1 GTSNPN and CDR2 SVGIG (reference sequence). The CDR3 contains 14 residues. V dropped 2 bases and J dropped 3; count of bases not matched to a gene: 3. CDR3 in amino acids: CAWSRDSYTGELFF. CDR3 nucleotide sequence: TGTGCCTGGAGTAGGGACAGCTACACCGGGGAGCTGTTTTTT.

This clone is a singleton in its sample. The rearrangement links TRBV27 to TRBJ1-5, with TRBD1 matching 7 bases. In germline, CDR1 is MNHEY, CDR2 SMNVEV (reference sequence). The CDR3 is made up of 16 amino acids. V shed 5 bases and J 3 bases; nucleotides not matched to a gene: 10. The CDR3 spells CASSPDPGTDNQPQHF. The CDR3 nucleotides are TGTGCCAGCAGTCCTGATCCGGGGACAGACAATCAGCCCCAGCATTTT.

The rearrangement joins TRBV6-5 to TRBJ1-1; 9 nucleotides align to TRBD1. In germline, CDR1 is MNHEY, CDR2 SVGAGI. V gave up 6 bases and J gave up 5 bases; unmatched junction bases: 7. The CDR3 has 14 residues. CDR3 bases: TGTGCCAGCAGGAAACAGGGGGCGGTGACTGAAGCTTTCTTT. It translates to CASRKQGAVTEAFF.

This clone was seen more than once but under ten times. J is TRBJ1-6 and V is TRBV30; perhaps TRBD1 as D (6 bases). This CDR3 spans 14 amino acids. Germline V gene data show CDR1 as GTSNPN and CDR2 as SVGIG (reference sequence). Trimming took 4 bases from V and 9 from J, leaving 16 bases between them. CDR3 DNA: TGTGCCTGGAAGCGTGGGGGCCAAGGTTCACCCCTCCACTTT. Translating it yields CAWKRGGQGSPLHF. Full variable domain (missing parts from reference TRBV30 and TRBJ1-6): SQTIHQWPATLVQPVGSPLSLECTVEGTSNPNLYWYRQAAGRGLQLLFYSVGIGQISSEVPQNLSASRPQDRQFILSSKKLLLSDSGFYLCAWKRGGQGSPLHFGNGTRLTVT.

V and J are TRBV19 and TRBJ1-1; 9 nucleotides match TRBD1. This CDR3 spans 12 amino acids. CDR1 LNHDA and CDR2 SQIVND come from the germline V gene (reference sequence). The V segment lost 5 bases and the J segment 10 bases; nucleotides outside the gene matches: 5. The CDR3 DNA reads as TGTGCCAGTAGTGGGACAGGGTGTCGAGCTTTCTTT. Its translation: CASSGTGCRAFF.

This clone was seen a few times. The chain combines TRBV30 with TRBJ2-3, with 7 bases aligning to TRBD2. The J segment lost 1 base and the V segment lost 7 bases, leaving 8 bases of the junction unmatched. This CDR3 is built from 14 residues. Germline CDR1 is GTSNPN and CDR2 is SVGIG (reference sequence). The CDR3 here is CAFGAGAGTDTQYF. Written as DNA, the CDR3 is TGTGCCTTTGGGGCGGGAGCGGGCACAGATACGCAGTATTTT.

This chain uses TRBV25-1 with TRBJ1-1, with D possibly matching TRBD1 (6 bases). Per germline, CDR1 MGHDK and CDR2 SYGVNS. The CDR3 has 15 amino acids. The V and J ends lost 1 base and 2 bases respectively, with 11 bases between them. The CDR3 spells CASSEFRGRNTEAFF. The CDR3 coding sequence is TGTGCCAGCAGTGAATTCAGGGGCCGAAACACTGAAGCTTTCTTT. Combining the CDR3 with reference TRBV25-1 and TRBJ1-1 gives the whole variable domain EADIYQTPRYLVIGTGKKITLECSQTMGHDKMYWYQQDPGMELHLIHYSYGVNSTEKGDLSSESTVSRIRTEHFPLTLESARPSHTSQYLCASSEFRGRNTEAFFGQGTRLTVV.

This clone was seen just once. The chain carries TRBV5-1 and TRBJ1-1, with 9 positions matching TRBD1. Trimming took 7 bases from V and 2 from J; bases not matched to a gene: 6. There are 14 residues in the CDR3. CDR1 is SGHRS and CDR2 is YFSETQ in the germline V gene. The CDR3 region is CASASTGGNTEAFF. CDR3 bases: TGCGCCAGCGCATCTACAGGGGGCAACACTGAAGCTTTCTTT.

The chain employs TRBV5-4 and TRBJ2-5; 8 bases fit TRBD2. Judging by the DNA end, TRBJ2-7 fits better; the J call may be wrong. The CDR3 runs 17 residues. The germline CDR1 and CDR2 sequences are SGHNT and YYREEE (reference sequence). In DNA, the CDR3 is TGTGCCAGCAGCTTTTCGTTCTTGGCTAGCGGGCCCTACGAGCAGTACTTC. Protein: CASSFSFLASGPYEQYF.

The V call is TRBV7-2, the J call TRBJ2-1; maybe TRBD2 (7 bases). The CDR3 consists of 15 residues. Between the trimmed V and J ends, which lost 6 bases and 10 bases, there was a span of 22 bases. CDR1 is SGHTA and CDR2 is FQGNSA in the germline V gene. CDR3 nucleotides: TGTGCCAGCAGGCTCCAAGGACTAGGGGGGGAGGAGCAGTTCTTC. Its translation: CASRLQGLGGEEQFF.

This chain links TRBV15 with TRBJ2-5; 7 bases align to TRBD2. The CDR3 is made up of 14 amino acids. CDR1 is LNHNV, CDR2 YYDKDF, per germline (reference sequence). The ends lost 2 bases at V and 2 bases at J; junction bases unmatched: 2. CDR3 sequence: CATSRQGLQETQYF. For the CDR3, the DNA is TGTGCCACCAGCAGACAGGGACTACAAGAGACCCAGTACTTC.

The chain combines TRBV5-1 with TRBJ2-2; no clear D. Trimming cost V 0 bases and J 0 bases, with 9 bases left between them. The CDR3 covers 16 residues. Germline-derived CDR1 and CDR2 are SGHRS and YFSETQ. The CDR3 DNA reads as TGCGCCAGCAGCTTGGCGAGGTCTACGAACACCGGGGAGCTGTTTTTT. Translated, it gives CASSLARSTNTGELFF.